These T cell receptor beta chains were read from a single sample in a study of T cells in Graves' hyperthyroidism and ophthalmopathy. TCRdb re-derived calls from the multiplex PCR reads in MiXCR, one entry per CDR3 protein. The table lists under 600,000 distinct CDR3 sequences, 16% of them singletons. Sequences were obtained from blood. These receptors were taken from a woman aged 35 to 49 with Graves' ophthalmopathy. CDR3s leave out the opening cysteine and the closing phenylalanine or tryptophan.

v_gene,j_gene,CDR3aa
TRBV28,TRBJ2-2,ASPPAGDRGRRYTGELF
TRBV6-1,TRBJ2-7,ASSGQGVYEQY
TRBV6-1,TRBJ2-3,ASSEAYGSTDTQY
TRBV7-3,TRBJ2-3,ASSLDITGTSTDTQY
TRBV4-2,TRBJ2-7,ASSHPGQEDYEQY
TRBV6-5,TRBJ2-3,ASSYRFGDTQY
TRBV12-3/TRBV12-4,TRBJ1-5,ASSTRVNQPQH
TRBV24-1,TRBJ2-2,ATRPGTTNTGELF
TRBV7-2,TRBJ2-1,ASSWLGAGQF
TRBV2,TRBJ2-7,ASSQGAYEQY
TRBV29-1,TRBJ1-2,SVAEWDVPDGYT
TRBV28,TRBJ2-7,ASSFDGFYEQY
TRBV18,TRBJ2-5,ASSPTGTFEETQY
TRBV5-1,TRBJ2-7,ASRSSGSYEQY
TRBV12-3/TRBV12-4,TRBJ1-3,ASSFRVYSGNTIY
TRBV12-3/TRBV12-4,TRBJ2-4,ASSLLAGAPKNIQY
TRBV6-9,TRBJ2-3,ASSYGDRGLTDTQY
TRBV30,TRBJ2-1,ARGTGGDYNEQF
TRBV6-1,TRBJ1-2,ASSEAGNLGGYT
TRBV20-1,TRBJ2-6,SARAGAGANVLT
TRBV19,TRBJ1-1,ASSTPAEAF
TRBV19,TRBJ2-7,ASSNRAASSYEQY
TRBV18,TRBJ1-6,ASSRDRSSPLH
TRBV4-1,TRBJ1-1,ASSQVATEAF
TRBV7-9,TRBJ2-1,ASSFKRGPENNEQF
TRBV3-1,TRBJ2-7,ASSQLGSYEQY
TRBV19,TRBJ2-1,ASSTRPSGTEGGEQF
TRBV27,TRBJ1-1,ASKMDSLNTEAF
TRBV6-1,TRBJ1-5,ASIRDFSNQPQH
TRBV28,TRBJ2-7,ASSDLPQGPSYEQY
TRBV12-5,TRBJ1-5,ASALQGYSNQPQH
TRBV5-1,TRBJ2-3,ASSSSDRGHTQY
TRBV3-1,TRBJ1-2,ASSPRTDPNYGYT
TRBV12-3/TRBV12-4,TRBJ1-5,ASSRRDNQPQH
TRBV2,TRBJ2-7,ASSAGRYEQY
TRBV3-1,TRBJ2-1,ASSQGLAELYNEQF
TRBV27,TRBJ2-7,ASSIKRDTYEQY